This T cell receptor beta chain was recorded in a study of blood T cell repertoires in COVID-19. The wider study: Nucleic acid was either cDNA or gDNA, and it came from T cells, B-cell-depleted T cells, or PBMCs.

CDR3 size: 13 residues. V shed 5 bases and J shed 1 base, with 6 bases lying between them. From germline, CDR1 is SGHTA and CDR2 FQGTGA. Profiling relied on immunoSEQ multiplex PCR, and the TCRdb table lists in-frame clones only, not all of them. The data show about 380,000 clones, more than 75% seen once. J is TRBJ1-3 and V is TRBV7-3; D remains ambiguous. The source of this sequence is a woman aged 18-29 years who had recovered from COVID-19. Sample: PBMCs or T cells enriched from blood (not recorded which). CDR3 region: CASSVESGNTIYF. In DNA, the CDR3 is TGTGCCAGCAGCGTCGAGTCTGGAAACACCATATATTTT.